This TCR beta chain was sequenced for a study of blood T cell repertoires in COVID-19. Background on the study: Collection of acute and convalescent COVID-19 samples took place in the United States, Italy and Spain.

Per the original methods: The assay estimated nucleated cells by amplifying reference gene primers. Libraries were prepared by immunoSEQ multiplex PCR; TCRdb keeps only in-frame clonotypes and omits some of them. Clonal size and the V and J genes are those of that table, whereas D and trimming came from the DNA. The sample has about 200,000 clones, about nine tenths seen once. Per germline, CDR1 SNHLY and CDR2 FYNNEI. J lost 5 bases, V lost 6 bases, and 2 bases had no gene match. The CDR3 is 13 residues long. The sample comprised peripheral blood. This clonotype originated in a man aged 50 or older with acute or convalescent COVID-19. The chain joins TRBV2 to TRBJ1-1; 11 bases are shared with TRBD1. The CDR3 sequence is CASRRDRGTEAFF. CDR3 sequence (DNA): TGTGCCAGCAGACGGGACAGGGGGACTGAAGCTTTCTTT.